This T cell receptor beta chain was recovered during a study of blood T cell repertoires in COVID-19. Profiling relied on immunoSEQ multiplex PCR, and the TCRdb table lists in-frame clones only, not all of them. The table shows some 300,000 clones, with roughly 90% occurring only once. This TCR was sampled from a woman aged 25 to 39 with COVID-19, enrolled during active disease. Sequencing was performed on peripheral blood.

The CDR3 bases are TGTGCCAGCAGCTTGCTAGCTGAGACCCAGTACTTC. Amino acids: CASSLLAETQYF. The chain employs TRBV5-4 and TRBJ2-5, with D perhaps matching TRBD2 (5 bases). The germline CDR1 and CDR2 sequences are SGHNT and YYREEE (reference sequence). The CDR3 extends over 12 amino acids. V lost 1 base and J lost 5, with 6 bases in between.